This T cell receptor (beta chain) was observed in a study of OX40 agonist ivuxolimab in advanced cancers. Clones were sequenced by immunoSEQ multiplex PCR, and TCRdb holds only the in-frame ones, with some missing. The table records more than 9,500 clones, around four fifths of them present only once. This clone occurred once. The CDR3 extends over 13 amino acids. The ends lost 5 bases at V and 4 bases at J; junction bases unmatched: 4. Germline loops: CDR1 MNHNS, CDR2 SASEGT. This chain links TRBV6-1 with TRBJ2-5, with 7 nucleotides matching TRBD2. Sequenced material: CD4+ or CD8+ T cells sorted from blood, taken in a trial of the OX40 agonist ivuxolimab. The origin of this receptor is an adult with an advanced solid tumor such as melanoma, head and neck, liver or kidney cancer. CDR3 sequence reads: CASSKTSLETQYF. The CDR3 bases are TGTGCCAGCAGTAAGACTAGCCTAGAGACCCAGTACTTC.